The rows below give T cell receptor beta chains drawn from one sample of a study of CD4 T cells in relation to SARS-CoV-2 and coronaviruses. The method was immunoSEQ multiplex PCR; TCRdb's version includes in-frame clones alone and lacks a portion of them. The sample gives roughly 60,000 clones, roughly 93% of which show up once; approximately 0.14% is in the top ten. The specimen sequenced was naive CD4+ T cells from PBMCs. These receptors were obtained from a human donor in good health. The CDR3 runs from the conserved cysteine through the conserved F or W. The order of the fields is clone size, D gene, V gene, J gene, CDR3 DNA, CDR3 protein. The D gene is left open where the match is weak. Size values are once, few and many counts, or a class for expanded clones, and some rows have none.

>few|.|TRBV15|TRBJ2-2
TGTGCCACCAGCGCTGGAGGGAAGAACACCGGGGAGCTGTTTTTT
CATSAGGKNTGELFF
>.|.|TRBV20-1|TRBJ1-6
TGCAGTGCTAGTGTCAGGGCCCTTCGGTCACCCCTCCACTTT
CSASVRALRSPLHF
>.|.|TRBV30|TRBJ1-5
TGTGCCTGGGGCCTAGGGAGTAGCAATCAGCCCCAGCATTTT
CAWGLGSSNQPQHF
>.|TRBD2|TRBV25-1|TRBJ2-5
TGTGCCAGCAGGGGCGCGGGAGGGAGGGAGACCCAGTACTTC
CASRGAGGRETQYF
>.|TRBD2|TRBV6-4|TRBJ2-1
TGTGCCAGCAGCGCCAGCGGGGGCGGGAGCTCCTACAATGAGCAGTTCTTC
CASSASGGGSSYNEQFF
>.|TRBD1|TRBV6-5|TRBJ1-5
TGTGCCAGCAGAAAAGGGACAGGATGGGGTCAGCCCCAGCATTTT
CASRKGTGWGQPQHF
>.|.|TRBV5-1|TRBJ2-3
TGCGCCAGCAGCTTGGTTGGAAATCCAGATACGCAGTATTTT
CASSLVGNPDTQYF
>.|TRBD2|TRBV5-5|TRBJ2-3
TGTGCCAGCAGCTTGATAGCGGGAGCCCAAGATACGCAGTATTTT
CASSLIAGAQDTQYF
>.|.|TRBV6-5|TRBJ1-3
TGTGCCACCTCGGGACTCCCAAGCCCAGAAAACACCATATATTTT
CATSGLPSPENTIYF
>.|TRBD1|TRBV2|TRBJ1-2
TGTGCCAGCTCCACCAACCCGACAGGGACGGAGGGCTACACCTTC
CASSTNPTGTEGYTF
>.|TRBD2|TRBV19|TRBJ2-1
TGTGCCAGTAGTAACTTAGCGGGAGCGGTGGGTGAGCAGTTCTTC
CASSNLAGAVGEQFF
>.|.|TRBV11-2|TRBJ1-2
TGTGCCAGCAGCTCCATTTCCGCCAGTGGACGGAACTATGGCTACACCTTC
CASSSISASGRNYGYTF
>.|TRBD2|TRBV19|TRBJ2-1
TGTGCCAGTAGTATAGGGGGCGGGAGGCTCTACAATGAGCAGTTCTTC
CASSIGGGRLYNEQFF
>few|.|TRBV5-1|TRBJ1-1
TGCGCCAGCAGCAAAGGGACGGCTATGAACACTGAAGCTTTCTTT
CASSKGTAMNTEAFF
>once|.|TRBV7-6|TRBJ2-4
TGTGCCAGCAGCCTACTGGCCGGGACGAAAGCCAAAAACATTCAGTACTTC
CASSLLAGTKAKNIQYF
>.|.|TRBV6-1|TRBJ1-2
TGTGCCAGCAGTGCCAAGCCCCCCTCAGGGTACTATGGCTACACCTTC
CASSAKPPSGYYGYTF
>.|.|TRBV18|TRBJ2-7
TGTGCCAGCTCACCCCCCAATGAAAACTACGAGCAGTACTTC
CASSPPNENYEQYF
>.|.|TRBV27|TRBJ1-1
TGTGCCAGCAGTTCCACCGGGACATCCCTTGGCCGGGCTTTCTTT
CASSSTGTSLGRAFF
>.|.|TRBV30|TRBJ1-2
TGTGCCTGGGGTGGTAGACCACAGGGAAACTATGGCTACACCTTC
CAWGGRPQGNYGYTF
>.|.|TRBV9|TRBJ1-4
TGTGCCAGCAGCGTAGCGGGGGGACAAGCAGGTGAAAAACTGTTTTTT
CASSVAGGQAGEKLFF
>.|.|TRBV30|TRBJ2-1
TGTGCCTGGAGTCTCGCCGGGACGCCGAGGGATCATGAGCAGTTCTTC
CAWSLAGTPRDHEQFF
>.|TRBD1|TRBV20-1|TRBJ1-2
TGCAGTGCTAGTTACAGGGGTTTAATTGGCTACACCTTC
CSASYRGLIGYTF
>.|.|TRBV6-1|TRBJ1-1
TGTGCCAGCAGTGAATTGGCCAAAGCTTTCTTT
CASSELAKAFF
>.|.|TRBV5-1|TRBJ2-5
TGCGCCAGCAGCTCCTCCCAAGAGACCCAGTACTTC
CASSSSQETQYF
>.|.|TRBV19|TRBJ1-5
TGTGCCAGTAGTCATAGTACTGGAGCTTATAGCAATCAGCCCCAGCATTTT
CASSHSTGAYSNQPQHF
>.|.|TRBV6-5|TRBJ1-2
TGTGCCGTCCGGACGGTTGCGGCGGGCTACACCTTC
CAVRTVAAGYTF
>.|.|TRBV29-1|TRBJ1-1
TGCAGCGTTGAGAGGGGGGCGACTGAAGCTTTCTTT
CSVERGATEAFF
>.|.|TRBV2|TRBJ2-3
TGTGCCAGCGGCCCGAACCAACAGGAGTTT
CASGPNQQEF
>.|.|TRBV11-3|TRBJ2-1
TGTGCCAGCAGCCTTCGTCGGACGGATCACAATGAGCAGTTCTTC
CASSLRRTDHNEQFF
>.|.|TRBV15|TRBJ2-5
TGTGCCACCAGCAGAGACAGACTAGTGGGGGAGACCCAGTACTTC
CATSRDRLVGETQYF
>.|.|TRBV5-4|TRBJ2-3
TGTGCCAGCAGCTTAAGCGGAGGAAGCACAGATACGCAGTATTTT
CASSLSGGSTDTQYF
>.|.|TRBV20-1|TRBJ2-3
TGCAGTGCTAGTCCGCTGACAGCATCTAGCACAGATACGCAGTATTTT
CSASPLTASSTDTQYF
>.|.|TRBV18|TRBJ2-3
TGTGCCAGCTCACCCCTCAGTAGTCTAGATACGCAGTATTTT
CASSPLSSLDTQYF
>.|.|TRBV19|TRBJ2-1
TGTGCCAGTAGAAATAGCCGGGTCTCCTACAATGAGCAGTTCTTC
CASRNSRVSYNEQFF
>.|TRBD1|TRBV5-6|TRBJ1-2
TGTGCCAGCAGCTGGGACAGGGGGCATGGCTACACCTTC
CASSWDRGHGYTF
>.|.|TRBV6-4|TRBJ2-1
TGTGCCAGCAGTGATCCCGTTGGGGGATGGGTTCACAATGAGCAGTTCTTC
CASSDPVGGWVHNEQFF
>.|.|TRBV9|TRBJ1-6
TGTGCCAGCAGCCAACGGGAGAGAGGGATTACTTCACCCCTCCACTTT
CASSQRERGITSPLHF
>.|.|TRBV28|TRBJ2-5
TGTGCCAGCAGTTTGACATTAAGACGAGAGACCCAGTACTTC
CASSLTLRRETQYF
>.|.|TRBV2|TRBJ1-6
TGTGCCAGCAAGAGAGACACCAATTCACCCCTCCACTTT
CASKRDTNSPLHF
>once|TRBD1|TRBV6-4|TRBJ1-5
TGTGCCAGCAGTGACTTTAGGACAGGAGCATATAGCAATCAGCCCCAGCATTTT
CASSDFRTGAYSNQPQHF
>.|.|TRBV12-3/TRBV12-4|TRBJ2-5
TGTGCCAGCAGTTACGGCAGGGGACAGACCCAGTACTTC
CASSYGRGQTQYF
>.|.|TRBV11-3|TRBJ2-3
TGTGCCAGCAGCCGGGACGGGTACACAGATACGCAGTATTTT
CASSRDGYTDTQYF
>.|TRBD2|TRBV5-6|TRBJ2-3
TGTGCCAGCAGCCTGGGACTAGCGGGAGTGATAGATACGCAGTATTTT
CASSLGLAGVIDTQYF
>.|.|TRBV7-2|TRBJ1-2
TGTGCCAGCAGCTTAATCTACAGGGCCACCTTC
CASSLIYRATF
>few|TRBD2|TRBV3-1/TRBV3-2|TRBJ2-5
TGTGCCAGCAGCCTCCCCGGGGGGGTTCTACGAGAGACCCAGTACTTC
CASSLPGGVLRETQYF
>.|.|TRBV28|TRBJ2-7
TGTGCCAGCACCTTGGGTGGGATTGGCGAGCAGTACTTC
CASTLGGIGEQYF
>once|.|TRBV28|TRBJ1-4
TGTGCCAGCAGTTTAATAGGCCCTAATGAAAAACTGTTTTTT
CASSLIGPNEKLFF
>.|TRBD1|TRBV7-9|TRBJ2-7
TGTGCCAGCAGCTGGGACAGGGGGCTTGAGCAGTACTTC
CASSWDRGLEQYF
>.|.|TRBV5-1|TRBJ1-2
TGCGCCAGCAGCAAAGAATCCCGACAGAACTATGGCTACACCTTC
CASSKESRQNYGYTF
>.|TRBD2|TRBV7-3|TRBJ2-7
TGTGCCAGCAGCCTAACCGGGCTGAAGCTAGCGGCAAAGTACTTC
CASSLTGLKLAAKYF
>.|TRBD1|TRBV5-1|TRBJ1-3
TGCGCCAGCAGCTTTGGACAGGGCTTAGGAAACACCATATATTTT
CASSFGQGLGNTIYF
>.|.|TRBV19|TRBJ1-2
TGTGCCAGTATTTCGGACCGAAACTATGGCTACACCTTC
CASISDRNYGYTF
>.|TRBD2|TRBV7-3|TRBJ2-1
TGTGCCAGCAGCCCAAAGGGCGGGCGGGGGGCCTACAATGAGCAGTTCTTC
CASSPKGGRGAYNEQFF
>.|.|TRBV12-3/TRBV12-4|TRBJ2-2
TGTGCCAGCAGACGCCGGACCGGGGAGCTGTTTTTT
CASRRRTGELFF
>.|TRBD1|TRBV5-5|TRBJ2-1
TGTGCCAGCAGAGCGCCGGGACAGGGTATCGATGAGCAGTTCTTC
CASRAPGQGIDEQFF
>.|.|TRBV19|TRBJ2-7
TGTGCCAGTAGTATGCGGGAATCCTACGAGCAGTACTTC
CASSMRESYEQYF
>.|.|TRBV30|TRBJ2-2
TGTGCCTGGAGTAAACGATGGACAGCGAACACCGGGGAGCTGTTTTTT
CAWSKRWTANTGELFF